The TCR beta chain under discussion was sequenced for a study of PD-1 blockade in classical Hodgkin lymphoma. About the research overall: A 3 mg/kg intravenous dose of nivolumab was received by patients every 2 weeks.

The repertoire was sequenced with immunoSEQ multiplex PCR; TCRdb's copy has only in-frame clones and lacks some. The table includes over 20,000 clones, about 80% detected once. The CDR3 consists of 16 residues. V gave up 0 bases and J gave up 0 bases; unmatched junction bases: 4. The germline V gene has CDR1 SGHDT and CDR2 YYEEEE. The sample holds one count of this clone. Its target is unknown. Time point in this sample: cycle 4 day 1 (C4D1), after about 6 weeks of nivolumab. Patients all relapsed after autologous stem cell transplantation, and there was variation in brentuximab vedotin exposure. The study's findings and limits: According to reports, newly diagnosed patients had lower baseline TCR diversity than healthy donors, and relapsed/refractory patients had lower baseline TCR diversity still. It was among complete responders that baseline diversity resembled that of newly diagnosed patients. Reasons behind the repertoire differences stay unclear, perhaps disease activity or earlier therapy.

Source: peripheral blood mononuclear cells (PBMCs), taken before the fourth cycle of nivolumab. This clonotype originated in a human donor with classical Hodgkin lymphoma. The chain joins TRBV5-6 to TRBJ1-1; 8 nucleotides agree with TRBD1. CDR3 in amino acids: CASSLERTGMNTEAFF. CDR3 coding DNA: TGTGCCAGCAGCTTGGAGAGGACAGGGATGAACACTGAAGCTTTCTTT.